Shown below are 3 T cell receptor beta chains from a single sample sequenced in a study of brain T cells in children with intractable seizures. Clones were read by immunoSEQ multiplex PCR, and TCRdb kept only the in-frame ones, dropping some. Of about 76,000 clones in the sample, 85% to 95% are singletons; the top ten hold around 1.4%. This specimen consisted of peripheral blood, obtained at surgery. The receptors derive from a boy in the first two years of life with tuberous sclerosis and intractable seizures.

DNA of the CDR3: TGTGCCAGCACCAAGACGGAGGGCGGCTACACCTTC. Its translation is CASTKTEGGYTF. V is TRBV6-6 and J is TRBJ1-2; D uncertain. Trimming removed 7 bases at V and 8 bases at J, with 14 bases between. Germline V gene lookup returns CDR1 MNHNY and CDR2 SVGAGI (reference sequence). The length of the CDR3 is 12 residues.

The rearrangement joins TRBV6-5 to TRBJ1-2; 11 bases agree with TRBD1. The V and J ends lost 7 bases and 7 bases, in that order; junction bases with no gene match: 8. Germline-derived CDR1 and CDR2 are MNHEY and SVGAGI. The CDR3 is 14 amino acids. CDR3 loop: CASTQDRGRGGYTF. As DNA, the CDR3 is TGTGCCAGCACCCAGGACAGGGGGCGCGGTGGCTACACCTTC.

The chain carries TRBV5-1 and TRBJ2-3; D might be TRBD2 (5 bases). This CDR3 is 15 amino acids long. Trimming removed 0 bases at V and 0 bases at J, with 8 bases between. The germline gives CDR1 SGHRS, CDR2 YFSETQ. The CDR3 is CASSLGGRSTDTQYF. The CDR3 coding sequence is TGCGCCAGCAGCTTGGGAGGGCGGAGCACAGATACGCAGTATTTT.